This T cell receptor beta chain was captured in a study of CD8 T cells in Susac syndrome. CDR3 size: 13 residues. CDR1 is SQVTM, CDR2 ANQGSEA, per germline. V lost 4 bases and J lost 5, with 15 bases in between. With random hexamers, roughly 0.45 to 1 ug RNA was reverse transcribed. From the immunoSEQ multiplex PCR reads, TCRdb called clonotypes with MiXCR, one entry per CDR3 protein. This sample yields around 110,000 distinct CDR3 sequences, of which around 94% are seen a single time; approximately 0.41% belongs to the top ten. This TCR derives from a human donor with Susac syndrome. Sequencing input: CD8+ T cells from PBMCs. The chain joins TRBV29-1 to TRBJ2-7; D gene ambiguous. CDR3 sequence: CSVAGPVKDEQYF. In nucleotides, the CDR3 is TGCAGCGTTGCCGGGCCAGTTAAGGACGAGCAGTACTTC.